This T cell receptor beta chain was sequenced in a study of naive and memory T cell subsets. Study conclusions and caveats: Especially in CD8 cells, naive repertoires contained a few larger clonotypes, possibly CD45RA-re-expressing memory cells.

An equimolar mix of two oligonucleotides served as the beta constant-region primer for TRBC1 and TRBC2. Four rounds of PCR amplified the ligated cDNA using nested alpha and beta constant-region primers plus SP2. A 12-nucleotide UMI and the SP2 primer were added to the cDNA 3' end by oligonucleotide ligation. TCRdb fed the UMI-ligation and nested PCR reads into MiXCR, producing one record per CDR3 protein. The table has approximately 140,000 distinct CDR3 sequences, approximately 24% seen once; the top ten hold 0.1% to 0.11%. This clonotype was counted only a few times. The antigen is not known. The CDR3 has 18 residues. V was clipped by 6 bases and J by 4 bases; unmatched bases: 19. The germline CDR1 and CDR2 sequences are SNHLY and FYNNEI.

The chain combines TRBV2 with TRBJ2-3, with 7 positions matching TRBD2. This receptor was taken from a human donor in good health. Input material: naive CD4+ T cells from blood. The CDR3 protein is CASSGTLRLGEGADTQYF. The CDR3 coding sequence is TGTGCCAGCAGCGGGACCTTACGACTAGGGGAGGGAGCAGATACGCAGTATTTT.